The clone carrying this T cell receptor beta chain was picked up a small number of times. Its antigen is undetermined. The data stem from a study of T-cell reconstitution after alpha-beta-depleted transplantation in children. Study-level points and caveats: Approximately two months post-transplant, alpha-beta T cells reportedly originated from several hundred expanded graft clones. A year had passed since transplant, and T-cell counts and diversity by then came mostly from newly produced T cells. Surviving recipient T cells and thymic progenitors accounted for the high day-60 TCRbeta diversity observed in some patients.

TCRbeta library construction was performed incorporating unique molecular identifiers. TCRdb used MiXCR to reprocess the PCR reads, holding one entry per CDR3 protein. The data contain about a million distinct CDR3 sequences, 25% to 30% of them singletons. Sequencing was performed on PBMCs, mostly from graft donor cells, taken 360 days after TCRalphabeta/CD19-depleted stem cell transplant. The origin of this receptor is a boy in the first two years of life who had a stem cell transplant for SCID, so the T cells may come from the graft donor.

CDR3 coding DNA: TGTGCCAGCAGCCGTACCACGGGGGGCGGTTTCTATGGCTACACCTTC. Its translation is CASSRTTGGGFYGYTF. The genes are TRBV5-6 and TRBJ1-2, with D maybe TRBD1 (6 bases). V lost 4 bases and J lost 4, with 20 bases in between. CDR1 SGHDT and CDR2 YYEEEE come from the germline V gene. The CDR3 consists of 16 residues.